A selection of T cell receptor beta chains follows, all from one sample in a study of PD-1 blockade in classical Hodgkin lymphoma. Profiled with immunoSEQ multiplex PCR; TCRdb holds only in-frame clones, not every one. The sample consists of around 40,000 clones, 78% of them appearing once. This specimen consisted of peripheral blood mononuclear cells (PBMCs), obtained at baseline. The receptors were gathered from a human donor with classical Hodgkin lymphoma. CDR3s include the opening cysteine and the closing phenylalanine or tryptophan. The D gene is left open where the match is weak. Not all rows give a size; the values are once, few, many and, for expanded clones, a class.

>TRBD2|NA|TRBV2|TRBJ2-3
CASSEAGGADTQYF
TGTGCCAGCAGTGAGGCGGGAGGGGCAGATACGCAGTATTTT
>TRBD2|NA|TRBV10-1|TRBJ2-3
CASSEGTSESTDTQYF
TGCGCCAGCAGTGAAGGGACTAGCGAAAGCACAGATACGCAGTATTTT
>TRBD1|NA|TRBV7-2|TRBJ1-1
CASSLEGGGNTEAFF
TGTGCCAGCAGCTTAGAGGGAGGGGGCAACACTGAAGCTTTCTTT
>TRBD1|NA|TRBV4-3|TRBJ1-2
CASSQDRGAANYGYTF
TGCGCCAGCAGCCAGGACAGGGGTGCGGCTAACTATGGCTACACCTTC
>NA|many|TRBV7-9|TRBJ1-2
CASSQGYGHPYGYTF
TGCGCCAGCAGCCAAGGGTATGGGCACCCCTATGGCTACACCTTC
>NA|NA|TRBV6-1|TRBJ2-7
CASSESAGSGYEQYF
TGTGCCAGCAGTGAGTCGGCAGGGAGTGGTTACGAGCAGTACTTC
>NA|NA|TRBV27|TRBJ2-5
CASSLGRQETQYF
TGTGCCAGCAGTTTAGGGAGGCAAGAGACCCAGTACTTC
>NA|NA|TRBV10-3|TRBJ2-3
CAISGGPTDTQYF
TGTGCCATCAGTGGGGGGCCCACAGATACGCAGTATTTT
>NA|NA|TRBV7-2|TRBJ2-1
CASSPGGAVNEQFF
TGTGCCAGCAGTCCCGGGGGCGCGGTGAATGAGCAGTTCTTC
>NA|NA|TRBV14|TRBJ1-4
CASSRPGTYEKLFF
TGTGCCAGCAGCCGACCGGGAACTTATGAAAAACTGTTTTTT
>NA|NA|TRBV6-5|TRBJ2-7
CASSDWTSSYEQYF
TGTGCCAGCAGTGATTGGACTTCCTCCTACGAGCAGTACTTC
>TRBD1|NA|TRBV11-2|TRBJ1-2
CASSLDRVTDGYTF
TGTGCCAGCAGCCTGGACAGGGTAACGGATGGCTACACCTTC
>TRBD1|NA|TRBV7-9|TRBJ2-5
CASSFRGRFGETQYF
TGTGCCAGCAGCTTCAGGGGGCGGTTCGGAGAGACCCAGTACTTC
>NA|NA|TRBV29-1|TRBJ2-5
CSVAKPPRETQYF
TGCAGCGTCGCGAAACCGCCCCGGGAGACCCAGTACTTC
>TRBD1|NA|TRBV6-5|TRBJ2-3
CASSYDRASSQYF
TGTGCCAGCAGTTATGACAGGGCGAGTTCGCAGTATTTT
>NA|once|TRBV7-3|TRBJ1-1
CASSLVGPNTEAFF
TGTGCCAGCAGCTTAGTCGGCCCCAACACTGAAGCTTTCTTT
>NA|NA|TRBV12-2|TRBJ1-1
CASRLRTGEAFF
TGTGCAAGTCGCTTACGGACAGGAGAAGCTTTCTTT
>NA|NA|TRBV5-6|TRBJ2-7
CASSFDRYGTSSSYEQYF
TGTGCCAGCAGCTTTGACAGATATGGGACCTCAAGCTCCTACGAGCAGTACTTC
>NA|NA|TRBV10-3|TRBJ1-1
CAISDPGQSTTEAFF
TGTGCCATCAGCGATCCCGGACAATCGACCACTGAAGCTTTCTTT
>NA|NA|TRBV7-6|TRBJ1-1
CASSRTRERVTEAFF
TGTGCCAGCAGCCGAACTAGGGAGAGGGTCACTGAAGCTTTCTTT
>NA|NA|TRBV27|TRBJ2-7
CASSLSPATYEQYF
TGTGCCAGCAGTTTATCGCCTGCTACCTACGAGCAGTACTTC
>TRBD2|NA|TRBV5-1|TRBJ2-1
CASSYQDSGGPGEQFF
TGCGCCAGCAGCTACCAAGATTCGGGGGGGCCGGGGGAGCAGTTCTTC
>TRBD2|once|TRBV9|TRBJ2-5
CASSVGGLARETQYF
TGTGCCAGCAGCGTAGGTGGACTAGCGAGGGAGACCCAGTACTTC
>NA|few|TRBV7-2|TRBJ1-1
CASSLDTEAFF
TGTGCCAGCAGCTTAGACACTGAAGCTTTCTTT
>TRBD2|NA|TRBV7-2|TRBJ2-7
CASSFGGIPEQYF
TGTGCCAGCAGCTTCGGGGGGATTCCCGAGCAGTACTTC
>NA|NA|TRBV7-9|TRBJ2-7
CASSLEQGSEQYF
TGTGCCAGCAGCCTGGAGCAGGGATCCGAGCAGTACTTC
>NA|NA|TRBV5-4|TRBJ2-1
CASSIMDLYNEQFF
TGTGCCAGCAGCATTATGGATCTCTACAATGAGCAGTTCTTC
>NA|NA|TRBV13|TRBJ2-3
CASSLGQRTDTQYF
TGTGCCAGCAGCTTAGGCCAGCGCACAGATACGCAGTATTTT
>NA|few|TRBV27|TRBJ2-1
CASSLGGPYNEQFF
TGTGCCAGCAGTTTGGGCGGACCCTACAATGAGCAGTTCTTC
>TRBD2|NA|TRBV7-2|TRBJ2-1
CASSVSGGADNEQFF
TGTGCCAGCAGCGTTAGCGGGGGGGCCGACAATGAGCAGTTCTTC
>NA|NA|TRBV30|TRBJ2-7
CAWSDLDGYEQYF
TGTGCCTGGAGTGACTTGGACGGCTACGAGCAGTACTTC
>NA|NA|TRBV18|TRBJ1-1
CASSPRAGQTEAFF
TGTGCCAGCTCACCCCGGGCAGGGCAGACTGAAGCTTTCTTT
>NA|once|TRBV5-1|TRBJ1-4
CASSLAEGTPEEKLFF
TGCGCCAGCAGCTTGGCTGAAGGGACACCGGAGGAAAAACTGTTTTTT
>NA|once|TRBV4-1|TRBJ2-7
CASSPGSGGNYEQYF
TGCGCCAGCAGCCCTGGTAGTGGGGGGAACTACGAGCAGTACTTC
>TRBD1|NA|TRBV7-2|TRBJ2-2
CASSLRRGLVGELFF
TGTGCCAGCAGCTTACGTAGGGGGCTAGTCGGGGAGCTGTTTTTT
>TRBD1|NA|TRBV7-7|TRBJ2-2
CASSLRTGSTGELFF
TGTGCCAGCAGCTTAAGGACAGGGAGCACCGGGGAGCTGTTTTTT
>NA|few|TRBV6-5|TRBJ1-2
CASSYLPGGNYGYTF
TGTGCCAGCAGTTACTTGCCGGGGGGGAACTATGGCTACACCTTC
>NA|NA|TRBV9|TRBJ1-1
CASTPSGAGDTEAFF
TGTGCCAGCACCCCCAGTGGGGCAGGGGACACTGAAGCTTTCTTT
>TRBD1|NA|TRBV4-1|TRBJ1-3
CASSRLPPGQGAGNTIYF
TGCGCCAGCAGCCGCCTCCCGCCAGGACAGGGGGCTGGAAACACCATATATTTT
>TRBD1|NA|TRBV2|TRBJ2-7
CASTLGQGASEQYF
TGTGCCAGCACACTGGGACAGGGGGCCTCCGAGCAGTACTTC
>NA|NA|TRBV4-3|TRBJ1-2
CASSRIGQVEAYGYTF
TGCGCCAGCAGTCGTATAGGTCAGGTTGAGGCCTATGGCTACACCTTC